One T cell receptor beta chain is described in this entry. The data belong to a study of blood T cell repertoires in COVID-19. Sequencing was performed with immunoSEQ multiplex PCR; in TCRdb, only in-frame clones are kept and a portion is missing. This table holds 100,000 to 150,000 clones, 80% to 90% found once. In Cohort 3, a recovered donor had either two negative PCRs, clearance, or symptom resolution. Sequencing was done on a sample of PBMCs or T cells enriched from blood (not recorded which). This sequence was found in a woman aged 45-60 years who had recovered from COVID-19.

In DNA, the CDR3 is TGTGCCAGCAGCTTAGAAGCGGGCGGGGAGCTGTTTTTT. It translates to CASSLEAGGELFF. This rearrangement joins TRBV11-2 to TRBJ2-2; tentatively, D is TRBD2 (6 bases). CDR1 is SGHAT and CDR2 is FQNNGV in the germline V gene. There are 13 residues in the CDR3. Trimming left V 0 bases short and J 7 bases short, with 6 bases between.